A single sample gave rise to the 29 T cell receptor beta chains below, sequenced in a study of cytomegalovirus exposure and HLA in healthy donors. Method: immunoSEQ multiplex PCR; TCRdb's copy keeps in-frame clones and lacks some. The sample contains 150,000 to 200,000 clones, about 85% of which appear only once. Sequencing was done on a sample of PBMCs. The origin of the receptors is a man aged 25 to 40 in good health and CMV-seropositive.

V gene TRBV5-1 combines with J gene TRBJ2-5, with D unclear. Trimming took 0 bases from V and 1 from J, leaving 10 bases between them. Looked up from germline, CDR1 is SGHRS and CDR2 is YFSETQ. The CDR3 length is 15 residues. The CDR3 nucleotides are TGCGCCAGCAGCTTGGGAACGGTGTCCCAAGAGACCCAGTACTTC. This gives the protein CASSLGTVSQETQYF.

The chain carries TRBV4-3 and TRBJ1-5; 7 nucleotides match TRBD1. Germline CDR1 is LGHNA and CDR2 is YSLEER. J was trimmed by 2 bases and V by 0 bases; bases with no gene match: 13. There are 19 residues in the CDR3. As DNA, the CDR3 is TGCGCCAGCAGCCAAGATCATTTTCCTTTTCAGGGGGGCAATCAGCCCCAGCATTTT. Protein sequence: CASSQDHFPFQGGNQPQHF.

This clone was found once. This rearrangement joins TRBV2 to TRBJ2-5, with 10 positions matching TRBD2. Germline loops: CDR1 SNHLY, CDR2 FYNNEI. The CDR3 spans 15 residues. After removal of 4 bases from V and 5 bases from J, the junction contained 7 bases not matched to a gene. The CDR3 nucleotides are TGTGCCAGCAGTGGGGGACTAGCGAGTGGGGAGACCCAGTACTTC. Protein product: CASSGGLASGETQYF.

The CDR3 DNA sequence: TGTGCCAGTAGTCCCCACAGGTCAAATCGCCGGACAGATACGCAGTATTTT. Amino acid sequence: CASSPHRSNRRTDTQYF. The rearrangement uses TRBV19 and TRBJ2-3; tentatively, D is TRBD1 (5 bases). Per germline, CDR1 LNHDA and CDR2 SQIVND (reference sequence). The CDR3 length is 17 residues. Trimming removed 5 bases from V and 3 bases from J, with 21 bases in between.

This clone has more than one count but fewer than ten. This chain joins TRBV2 and TRBJ2-7; D is uncertain. Germline CDR1 SNHLY, CDR2 FYNNEI. This CDR3 region has 12 residues. Trimming cost V 9 bases and J 0 bases, with 9 bases left between them. The CDR3 reads CASAVSSYEQYF. In nucleotides, the CDR3 is TGTGCCAGTGCGGTAAGCTCCTACGAGCAGTACTTC.

The chain employs TRBV18 and TRBJ1-2; D gene ambiguous. Deletions cut 6 bases from V and 0 bases from J, with 17 bases between. Germline V lookup: CDR1 KGHSH, CDR2 LQKENI. The CDR3 totals 16 residues. The CDR3 spells CASSRDGVPTNYGYTF. DNA for the CDR3: TGTGCCAGCTCGCGCGACGGGGTCCCCACTAACTATGGCTACACCTTC.

This clone has a handful of counts. The chain carries TRBV6-5 and TRBJ2-7; tentative D call: TRBD1 (5 bases). Trimming removed 6 bases at V and 0 bases at J, with 12 bases between. The CDR3 is 14 residues long. Per germline, CDR1 MNHEY and CDR2 SVGAGI. CDR3 in amino acids: CASSMAGNSYEQYF. DNA of the CDR3: TGTGCCAGCAGCATGGCAGGGAACTCCTACGAGCAGTACTTC.

The chain is built from TRBV7-2 and TRBJ1-2; D call uncertain. The CDR3 is 13 amino acids. Deletions cut 1 base from V and 8 bases from J, with 11 bases between. Looked up from germline, CDR1 is SGHTA and CDR2 is FQGNSA. CDR3 DNA: TGTGCCAGCAGCTTAGGGTCGGGAGACGGCTACACCTTC. Amino acid sequence: CASSLGSGDGYTF. The variable domain in full, with the rest retrieved from reference TRBV7-2 and TRBJ1-2, is GAGVSQSPSNKVTEKGKDVELRCDPISGHTALYWYRQSLGQGLEFLIYFQGNSAPDKSGLPSDRFSAERTGGSVSTLTIQRTQQEDSAVYLCASSLGSGDGYTFGSGTRLTVV.

The chain links TRBV6-5 to TRBJ1-2, with TRBD1 matching 9 bases. With 0 bases clipped from V and 12 bases from J, the junction kept 8 bases outside the gene matches. There are 14 residues in the CDR3. Germline V gene sequence: CDR1 MNHEY, CDR2 SVGAGI. CDR3: CASSYSPGQGLHTF. Here the CDR3 DNA reads TGTGCCAGCAGTTACTCTCCGGGACAGGGCCTTCACACCTTC.

V and J are TRBV7-6 and TRBJ1-2; D unclear. The CDR3 is made up of 15 amino acids. Per the germline V gene, CDR1 is SGHVS and CDR2 is FNYEAQ. Deletions cut 5 bases from V and 4 bases from J, with 17 bases between. In DNA form, the CDR3 reads TGTGCCAGCAGCCAGGCCGGGGATGGGTCCTATGGCTACACCTTC. It is translated as CASSQAGDGSYGYTF.

The genes are TRBV29-1 and TRBJ1-1, with D perhaps matching TRBD1 (5 bases). The CDR3 has 13 amino acids. Trimming left V 4 bases short and J 1 base short, with 10 bases between. Germline loops: CDR1 SQVTM, CDR2 ANQGSEA. The CDR3: CSVVGGTNTEAFF. CDR3 nucleotides: TGCAGCGTTGTTGGGGGGACGAACACTGAAGCTTTCTTT.

The rearrangement links TRBV13 to TRBJ2-3; 9 positions match TRBD2. Germline V gene sequence: CDR1 PRHDT, CDR2 FYEKMQ (reference sequence). CDR3 length: 16 residues. J lost 2 bases, V lost 5 bases, and 8 bases had no gene match. In nucleotides, the CDR3 is TGTGCCAGCAGCCTAAGAGCGGGGGGCTACACAGATACGCAGTATTTT. This encodes CASSLRAGGYTDTQYF.

The chain has TRBV27 and TRBJ1-5; D is unclear. CDR1 MNHEY and CDR2 SMNVEV come from the germline V gene (reference sequence). The CDR3 length is 12 residues. Trimming removed 3 bases from V and 4 bases from J, with 4 bases in between. The CDR3 here is CASSFPNQPQHF. DNA of the CDR3: TGTGCCAGCAGTTTCCCAAATCAGCCCCAGCATTTT.

This clone was observed a few times. This chain joins TRBV4-1 and TRBJ1-2, with unresolved D. The CDR3 length is 14 residues. V lost 0 bases and J 4 bases, leaving 9 bases between the germline ends. Germline V gene lookup returns CDR1 MGHRA and CDR2 YSYEKL. DNA for the CDR3: TGCGCCAGCAGCCAAGAAAGCAAAAGCTATGGCTACACCTTC. This encodes CASSQESKSYGYTF.

CDR3 bases: TGTGCCAGCAGCTCTCAAAGCGGGGGGTACGGGAACACCGGGGAGCTGTTTTTT. Protein product: CASSSQSGGYGNTGELFF. V is TRBV9 and J is TRBJ2-2; 9 bases map to TRBD2. CDR3 length equals 18 residues. The V and J ends lost 4 bases and 1 base, in that order; junction bases with no gene match: 11. Germline V gene sequence: CDR1 SGDLS, CDR2 YYNGEE.

This sequence joins TRBV12-5 and TRBJ1-1; TRBD1 is a possible D gene (5 bases). CDR3 length: 14 residues. Germline assignment: CDR1 LGHNT and CDR2 FRNRAP. Trimming took off 5 bases at V and 6 bases at J, with 16 bases between the two ends. The CDR3 reads CASGPSGDFAEAFF. CDR3 coding DNA: TGTGCTAGTGGTCCCTCCGGGGACTTCGCTGAAGCTTTCTTT.

The V and J genes are TRBV25-1 and TRBJ2-3, with 7 nucleotides matching TRBD2. The CDR3 is 13 amino acids. The V gene's germline CDR1 is MGHDK and CDR2 SYGVNS. Trimming removed 5 bases from V and 1 base from J; junction bases left unmatched: 0. The CDR3 sequence: CASSSGGTDTQYF. For the CDR3, the DNA is TGTGCCAGCAGTAGCGGGGGCACAGATACGCAGTATTTT.

The chain carries TRBV7-2 and TRBJ2-5; 8 nucleotides line up with TRBD2. The CDR3 consists of 14 residues. Germline V gene lookup returns CDR1 SGHTA and CDR2 FQGNSA. V trimming: 5 bases; J trimming: 3 bases; junction bases outside the gene matches: 5. Here the CDR3 reads CASSHEAGEETQYF. Here the CDR3 DNA reads TGTGCCAGCAGCCACGAAGCGGGGGAAGAGACCCAGTACTTC.

The chain uses TRBV9 and TRBJ2-1; a possible D gene is TRBD1 (6 bases). V lost 0 bases, J lost 2 bases, and 12 bases lay in between. Germline V gene lookup returns CDR1 SGDLS and CDR2 YYNGEE. This CDR3 spans 16 amino acids. The CDR3 region has the DNA TGTGCCAGCAGCGTAGGGGGGACAAGAGCCTACAATGAGCAGTTCTTC. Amino acids: CASSVGGTRAYNEQFF.

The chain couples TRBV7-2 to TRBJ2-3, with no clear D. The ends were cut back, 3 bases at V and 2 bases at J, with 3 bases in the middle. The CDR3 loop spans 12 amino acids. Per germline, CDR1 SGHTA and CDR2 FQGNSA. Here the CDR3 reads CASSFSTDTQYF. In nucleotides, the CDR3 is TGTGCCAGCAGCTTCTCCACAGATACGCAGTATTTT. The full variable domain, completed using reference TRBV7-2 and TRBJ2-3, is GAGVSQSPSNKVTEKGKDVELRCDPISGHTALYWYRQSLGQGLEFLIYFQGNSAPDKSGLPSDRFSAERTGGSVSTLTIQRTQQEDSAVYLCASSFSTDTQYFGPGTRLTVL.

The rearrangement uses TRBV15 and TRBJ1-6; 8 bases line up with TRBD1. CDR1 and CDR2 from the germline V gene are LNHNV and YYDKDF (reference sequence). The length of the CDR3 is 15 residues. J lost 11 bases, V lost 1 base, and 7 bases had no gene match. The CDR3 reads CATSRVDRGRPPLHF. The CDR3 DNA is TGTGCCACCAGCAGAGTCGACAGGGGACGACCACCCCTCCACTTT.

This chain connects TRBV27 to TRBJ1-1; 8 positions match TRBD1. CDR3 size: 18 residues. The germline V gene has CDR1 MNHEY and CDR2 SMNVEV (reference sequence). J was trimmed by 0 bases and V by 3 bases; bases with no gene match: 12. The CDR3 region is CASSFIQGALRMNTEAFF. The CDR3 DNA reads TGTGCCAGCAGTTTTATTCAGGGGGCCTTACGAATGAACACTGAAGCTTTCTTT.

CDR3 sequence: CASSSTGYSNQPQHF. The CDR3 region has the DNA TGTGCCAGCAGTTCCACAGGGTATAGCAATCAGCCCCAGCATTTT. This chain connects TRBV6-6 to TRBJ1-5; tentatively, D is TRBD1 (6 bases). Trimming left V 4 bases short and J 0 bases short, with 10 bases between. This CDR3 is 15 amino acids long. The V gene's germline CDR1 is MNHNY and CDR2 SVGAGI (reference sequence).

This clone turned up a few times. This chain joins TRBV5-4 and TRBJ1-4, with D possibly being TRBD1 (6 bases). Germline loops: CDR1 SGHNT, CDR2 YYREEE (reference sequence). Trimming removed 0 bases from V and 8 bases from J, with 14 bases in between. There are 15 residues in the CDR3. CDR3 in amino acids: CASSLDTQGLEKLFF. In DNA form, the CDR3 reads TGTGCCAGCAGCTTGGATACACAGGGATTAGAAAAACTGTTTTTT.

This clone appeared a single time. J is TRBJ2-1 and V is TRBV9; 13 bases are shared with TRBD2. The germline V gene has CDR1 SGDLS and CDR2 YYNGEE. CDR3 length: 16 residues. The V gene end was trimmed by 2 bases and the J gene end by 8 bases; junction bases not matched to a gene: 7. The CDR3 is CASSVSGTSGAYEQFF. CDR3 in DNA: TGTGCCAGCAGCGTCTCCGGGACTAGCGGGGCCTATGAGCAGTTCTTC.

The chain employs TRBV18 and TRBJ1-1; perhaps TRBD1 as D (5 bases). This CDR3 comprises 16 residues. V was clipped by 3 bases and J by 1 base, with 15 bases between them. CDR1 and CDR2 (germline): KGHSH, LQKENI. The CDR3 DNA follows: TGTGCCAGCTCACCCGGGGGGGTCCTGACGAACACTGAAGCTTTCTTT. It is translated as CASSPGGVLTNTEAFF.

The chain combines TRBV4-3 with TRBJ2-6; weak D call: TRBD2 (5 bases). This CDR3 region has 17 residues. V lost 0 bases and J 0 bases, leaving 9 bases between the germline ends. The V gene's germline CDR1 is LGHNA and CDR2 YSLEER. The CDR3, as DNA: TGCGCCAGCAGCCAAGATGCGGGTTACTCTGGGGCCAACGTCCTGACTTTC. Residues: CASSQDAGYSGANVLTF.

The V and J genes are TRBV4-3 and TRBJ2-7; possible D gene TRBD1, 6 bases. Trimming shortened V by 0 bases and J by 0 bases, and 15 bases separated the two germline ends. Looked up from germline, CDR1 is LGHNA and CDR2 is YSLEER. The length of the CDR3 is 17 residues. CDR3 in amino acids: CASSQDRAGVGSYEQYF. The DNA of the CDR3 is TGCGCCAGCAGCCAAGATAGGGCAGGGGTAGGCTCCTACGAGCAGTACTTC.

The chain employs TRBV14 and TRBJ2-3; a possible D gene is TRBD1 (5 bases). Germline CDR1 is SGHDN and CDR2 is FVKESK. This CDR3 is built from 15 residues. Trimming took off 4 bases at V and 2 bases at J, with 13 bases between the two ends. CDR3 region: CASSRLLGPTDTQYF. The CDR3 DNA is TGTGCCAGCAGCCGCCTCCTGGGGCCCACAGATACGCAGTATTTT.